These 21 T cell receptor beta chains originate from one sample sequenced in a study of vaccination and CD4 T cells after COVID-19. Treatment noted: roughly 10-day PBMC culture with coronavirus spike peptide pools or control peptides (ViraFEST assay). These receptors lack a known antigen. CD4+ T cells that had been cultured provided DNA sequenced with the Oncomine TCR Beta short-read assay. Each CDR3 protein is one row after TCRdb ran MiXCR on the PCR reads. The data contain more than 9,000 distinct CDR3 sequences, roughly 40% of them singletons. Sequenced material: CD4+ T cells from blood, cultured in vitro, taken after SARS-CoV-2 vaccination. These receptors were taken from a human donor who had recovered from COVID-19.

The chain uses TRBV7-3 and TRBJ2-1; 11 bases map to TRBD2. After removal of 1 base from V and 4 bases from J, the junction contained 0 bases not matched to a gene. This CDR3 contains 15 residues. The germline CDR1 and CDR2 sequences are SGHTA and FQGTGA. In DNA, the CDR3 is TGTGCCAGCAGCTTAAGGACTAGCGGGTACAATGAGCAGTTCTTC. Translation: CASSLRTSGYNEQFF.

The genes are TRBV6-1 and TRBJ1-1; D uncertain. CDR1 and CDR2 (germline): MNHNS, SASEGT. The ends were cut back, 1 base at V and 7 bases at J, with 7 bases in the middle. The CDR3 spans 12 residues. The CDR3 is CASSEVGNEAFF. CDR3 nucleotides: TGTGCCAGCAGTGAAGTCGGAAATGAAGCTTTCTTT.

This clonotype was detected once. V is TRBV7-2 and J is TRBJ2-3; TRBD2 matches 10 bases. V lost 5 bases and J lost 6; bases outside the gene matches: 17. CDR1 and CDR2 from the germline V gene are SGHTA and FQGNSA. This CDR3 region has 18 residues. The CDR3 sequence is CASSLRTSGGGARDTQYF. CDR3 DNA: TGTGCCAGCAGCCTACGGACTAGCGGAGGAGGGGCGAGGGATACGCAGTATTTT.

The chain uses TRBV6-2 or TRBV6-3 and TRBJ2-5, with TRBD1 matching over 9 bases. Looked up from germline, CDR1 is MNHEY and CDR2 is SVGEGT. The CDR3 contains 15 residues. V lost 4 bases to trimming and J lost 4 bases; unmatched junction nucleotides: 7. The CDR3 DNA sequence: TGTGCCAGCAGTTGGAACAGGGGGCGCGGAGAGACCCAGTACTTC. This codes for CASSWNRGRGETQYF.

The chain couples TRBV20-1 to TRBJ1-1; unclear D gene. The length of the CDR3 is 12 residues. Germline V gene data show CDR1 as DFQATT and CDR2 as SNEGSKA (reference sequence). With 7 bases removed from V and 5 bases from J, the gap between germline ends came to 14 bases. This CDR3 reads CSVPLRGTEAFF. The CDR3 DNA sequence: TGCAGTGTGCCGCTGAGAGGTACTGAAGCTTTCTTT.

V usage is TRBV24-1 and J usage is TRBJ2-2; TRBD2 aligns across 8 bases. V was pared by 1 base and J by 5 bases, with 2 bases of the junction left unmatched. CDR1 KGHDR and CDR2 SFDVKD come from the germline V gene. This CDR3 contains 15 residues. The CDR3 nucleotides are TGTGCCACCAGTGATTTATTAGCGGGGACCGGGGAGCTGTTTTTT. It specifies CATSDLLAGTGELFF.

This clonotype was observed a few times. V gene TRBV7-2 combines with J gene TRBJ2-1; 7 bases are shared with TRBD2. CDR3 length equals 14 residues. With V trimmed by 7 bases and J by 4 bases, 7 bases remained unmatched. Looked up from germline, CDR1 is SGHTA and CDR2 is FQGNSA. The CDR3 nucleotides read TGTGCCAGCACCCAGCGGGGCCCTTACAATGAGCAGTTCTTC. Encoded protein: CASTQRGPYNEQFF. The whole variable domain, filled in from reference TRBV7-2 and TRBJ2-1, reads GAGVSQSPSNKVTEKGKDVELRCDPISGHTALYWYRQSLGQGLEFLIYFQGNSAPDKSGLPSDRFSAERTGGSVSTLTIQRTQQEDSAVYLCASTQRGPYNEQFFGPGTRLTVL.

This clonotype was counted only a few times. The V and J genes are TRBV7-2 and TRBJ2-2; 7 bases fit TRBD1. Germline V gene lookup returns CDR1 SGHTA and CDR2 FQGNSA. With V trimmed by 6 bases and J by 7 bases, 5 bases remained unmatched. The CDR3 is 13 amino acids. In DNA form, the CDR3 reads TGTGCCAGCAGATTAACAGGGGTCGGGGAGCTGTTTTTT. It is translated as CASRLTGVGELFF.

This clonotype appeared a few times. This rearrangement joins TRBV19 to TRBJ1-1; the D gene is possibly TRBD1 (6 bases). Trimming cost V 3 bases and J 4 bases, with 15 bases left between them. Germline V gene data show CDR1 as LNHDA and CDR2 as SQIVND (reference sequence). This CDR3 is built from 15 residues. The CDR3: CASSIPGGAGTEAFF. In DNA, the CDR3 is TGTGCCAGTAGTATCCCCGGGGGGGCCGGCACTGAAGCTTTCTTT.

CDR3 in DNA: TGTGCCAGGACCGGGGCTGCATTCAATGAGCAGTTCTTC. Translating gives CARTGAAFNEQFF. V is TRBV6-4 and J is TRBJ2-1; D possibly matches TRBD1 or TRBD2 (5 bases each). Germline loops: CDR1 MRHNA, CDR2 SNTAGT. V was shortened by 9 bases and J by 6 bases, with 15 bases between the two germline ends. This CDR3 has 13 residues.

In its sample, this clonotype was seen once. This chain connects TRBV28 to TRBJ1-2; 9 bases match TRBD1. CDR3 length equals 17 residues. Germline V CDR1 and CDR2: MDHEN, SYDVKM. The trim removed 6 bases at V and 2 bases at J, leaving 13 bases unmatched. The CDR3 DNA sequence: TGTGCCAGCAGCTCGACCGGGACAGGGACCCCGAACTATGGCTACACCTTC. This sequence encodes CASSSTGTGTPNYGYTF.

Only a few counts were recorded for this clonotype. The V gene is TRBV21-1, the J gene TRBJ2-7. TRBV21-1 is flagged as a pseudogene. This CDR3 comprises 16 residues. CDR3 DNA sequence: TGTGCCAGCAGCAAAGCTGATAAGAAGTCCTCCTACGAGCAGTACTTC. Translation gives CASSKADKKSSYEQYF.

The rearrangement uses TRBV7-2 and TRBJ2-4; 10 bases are a match to TRBD1. The CDR3 is made up of 16 amino acids. The V and J ends lost 2 bases and 5 bases, in that order; junction bases with no gene match: 6. CDR1 SGHTA and CDR2 FQGNSA come from the germline V gene. CDR3 in amino acids: CASSLKIGTGENIQYF. The CDR3 nucleotides read TGTGCCAGCAGCTTAAAAATAGGGACAGGGGAAAACATTCAGTACTTC.

This clonotype has a handful of counts. Here the CDR3 DNA reads TGTGCCAGCAGCCATTTAGGACTAGCGGCCAGCTCCTACAATGAGCAGTTCTTC. Translation gives CASSHLGLAASSYNEQFF. V usage is TRBV7-8 and J usage is TRBJ2-1; 10 bases map to TRBD2. Trimming removed 5 bases from V and 0 bases from J; junction bases left unmatched: 10. CDR3 size: 18 residues. Germline CDR1 is SGHVS and CDR2 is FQNEAQ.

The J gene is TRBJ2-1, the V gene TRBV11-3, with D uncertain. The CDR3 is 12 residues long. V was cut by 0 bases and J by 9 bases, with 6 bases left in between. CDR1 SGHNT and CDR2 YENEEA come from the germline V gene. The CDR3 is CASSLEVSEQFF. The CDR3 region has the DNA TGTGCCAGCAGCTTAGAAGTGAGTGAGCAGTTCTTC.

The chain is built from TRBV19 and TRBJ2-1; D call uncertain. The V and J ends lost 9 bases and 9 bases respectively, with 15 bases between them. From germline, CDR1 is LNHDA and CDR2 SQIVND (reference sequence). The CDR3 totals 12 residues. CDR3 sequence: CASLPPNGEQFF. The CDR3 bases are TGTGCCAGCCTCCCCCCGAATGGTGAGCAGTTCTTC.

The rearrangement uses TRBV28 and TRBJ1-2; 7 bases map to TRBD1. CDR3 length: 17 amino acids. V was pared by 2 bases and J by 0 bases, with 9 bases of the junction left unmatched. Germline V CDR1 and CDR2: MDHEN, SYDVKM. This chain's CDR3 is CASSLPTGTATNYGYTF. CDR3 in DNA: TGTGCCAGCAGTTTACCGACCGGGACAGCTACTAACTATGGCTACACCTTC.

By its share, this clonotype is large. V is TRBV20-1 and J is TRBJ1-1; TRBD1 agrees at 7 bases. Germline values: CDR1 DFQATT, CDR2 SNEGSKA (reference sequence). Unmatched junction bases numbered 5, after V lost 4 bases and J lost 0 bases. The CDR3 runs to 14 residues. This CDR3 is CSAIGGIMNTEAFF. The CDR3 region has the DNA TGCAGTGCTATAGGGGGCATAATGAACACTGAAGCTTTCTTT.

This clonotype has only a few counts. This chain joins TRBV20-1 and TRBJ1-5; D possibly corresponds to TRBD1 (6 bases). The ends were cut back, 6 bases at V and 1 base at J, with 13 bases in the middle. Germline V lookup: CDR1 DFQATT, CDR2 SNEGSKA (reference sequence). The CDR3 runs to 14 residues. The CDR3 is CSAPGQRSNQPQHF. In DNA form, the CDR3 reads TGCAGTGCCCCGGGACAACGGAGCAATCAGCCCCAGCATTTT.

The rearrangement links TRBV5-4 to TRBJ1-2; the D is unclear. The CDR3 sequence is 13 residues long. Germline lookup yields CDR1 SGHNT and CDR2 YYREEE (reference sequence). Trimming left V 0 bases short and J 6 bases short, with 9 bases between. Written as DNA, the CDR3 is TGTGCCAGCAGCTTGGACACCCTTAATGGCTACACCTTC. It yields the protein CASSLDTLNGYTF.

The J gene is TRBJ1-1, the V gene TRBV20-1; possible D gene TRBD1, 5 bases. Trimming pared 6 bases from V and 0 bases from J, leaving 14 bases between. Germline loops: CDR1 DFQATT, CDR2 SNEGSKA (reference sequence). The CDR3 sequence is 14 residues long. CDR3 amino acids: CSAARGSMNTEAFF. In nucleotides, the CDR3 is TGCAGTGCCGCTCGGGGCTCCATGAACACTGAAGCTTTCTTT.